The present TCR beta chain was sequenced within a study of T-cell reconstitution after alpha-beta-depleted transplantation in children. Germline values: CDR1 SGHRS, CDR2 YFSETQ. The CDR3 is 14 residues long. Trimming pared 0 bases from V and 5 bases from J, leaving 12 bases between. Unique molecular identifiers were incorporated into the prepared TCRbeta library. TCRdb re-derived calls from the PCR reads in MiXCR, one entry per CDR3 protein. The sample gives 200,000 to 250,000 distinct CDR3 sequences, roughly 11% of which show up once; roughly 27% is in the top ten. This clonotype was observed at least ten times.

The rearrangement joins TRBV5-1 to TRBJ2-7; D is unclear. The material was PBMCs, obtained before TCRalphabeta/CD19-depleted stem cell transplant. The source is a child under two years old with acute myeloid leukemia, due to receive a stem cell transplant. The DNA for the CDR3 is TGCGCCAGCAGCTTGGTGGGTGGATTAGACGAGCAGTACTTC. Translation gives CASSLVGGLDEQYF.